The 10 T cell receptor beta chains in this list originate from one sample, sequenced in a study of T cells in Graves' hyperthyroidism and ophthalmopathy. Amplified regions were TCR beta CDR3 sequences from RNA transcripts. HTBI primers were the set used in a first-round RT-PCR of the TCR CDR3. TCRdb ran MiXCR on the multiplex PCR reads and lists one entry per CDR3 protein. The sample records about 600,000 distinct CDR3 sequences, more than 14% being singletons. The source material was blood. Receptor source: a woman aged 50 to 60 with Graves' ophthalmopathy.

V gene TRBV14 combines with J gene TRBJ1-4; 7 positions agree with TRBD1. J gave up 6 bases and V 2 bases, and 6 bases lay outside the gene matches. The germline V gene has CDR1 SGHDN and CDR2 FVKESK. The CDR3 is 15 residues long. This chain's CDR3 is CASSQMGQGDEKLFF. Here the CDR3 DNA reads TGTGCCAGCAGCCAAATGGGGCAGGGGGATGAAAAACTGTTTTTT.

This clonotype came up many times. The rearrangement joins TRBV7-9 to TRBJ2-7; no definite D call. Germline lookup yields CDR1 SEHNR and CDR2 FQNEAQ (reference sequence). CDR3 length: 13 residues. V gave up 2 bases and J gave up 4 bases, with 9 bases separating them. CDR3 coding DNA: TGTGCCAGCAGCTTACAAGGCCAATACGAGCAGTACTTC. This encodes CASSLQGQYEQYF.

This clonotype showed up many times. The chain couples TRBV2 to TRBJ1-5; D not resolved. The germline V gene has CDR1 SNHLY and CDR2 FYNNEI. The V end was cut by 2 bases, the J end by 5 bases, with 10 bases between. The CDR3 spans 14 residues. CDR3 residues: CASSERHQDQPQHF. CDR3 coding DNA: TGTGCCAGCAGTGAAAGACACCAGGATCAGCCCCAGCATTTT.

This clonotype was observed many times. This chain connects TRBV30 to TRBJ1-2, with D possibly TRBD1 on 5 matching bases. Between the trimmed V and J ends, which lost 5 bases and 6 bases, there was a span of 22 bases. This CDR3 has 15 residues. Germline V gives CDR1 GTSNPN, CDR2 SVGIG (reference sequence). This CDR3 reads CAWEKRRSGSHGYTF. The CDR3 nucleotides read TGTGCCTGGGAGAAACGTAGATCAGGGAGTCATGGCTACACCTTC.

This clonotype was seen a handful of times. This chain links TRBV6-1 with TRBJ1-2; D may be TRBD1 (5 bases). The germline CDR1 and CDR2 sequences are MNHNS and SASEGT. This CDR3 is built from 14 residues. Trimming left V 6 bases short and J 6 bases short, with 17 bases between. For the CDR3, the DNA is TGTGCCAGCAGGGCGCGGGGGAGATTAGATGGCTACACCTTC. Encoded protein: CASRARGRLDGYTF.

This clonotype has more than one count but fewer than ten. For the CDR3, the DNA is TGTGCCAGCAGTTACCGTGCGCAGGGGTATGGCTACACCTTC. Amino acids: CASSYRAQGYGYTF. The rearrangement uses TRBV6-2 or TRBV6-3 and TRBJ1-2; tentative D call: TRBD1 (6 bases). Trimming removed 2 bases at V and 5 bases at J, with 12 bases between. This CDR3 comprises 14 residues. Germline V gene lookup returns CDR1 MNHEY and CDR2 SVGEGT.

This clonotype was counted at least ten times. The V and J genes are TRBV5-8 and TRBJ2-1, with 7 nucleotides matching TRBD2. The CDR3 has 17 amino acids. V was pared by 2 bases and J by 0 bases, with 8 bases of the junction left unmatched. CDR1 SGHTS and CDR2 YDEGEE come from the germline V gene. The CDR3 bases are TGTGCCAGCAGCTTTCTGGGAGGGGTCGACTCCTACAATGAGCAGTTCTTC. As protein: CASSFLGGVDSYNEQFF.

This clonotype was seen more than once but under ten times. A much larger clone differs by one base, so this may be a read error. This chain joins TRBV28 and TRBJ2-7; D remains ambiguous. The germline V gene encodes CDR1 MDHEN and CDR2 SYDVKM. Trimming removed 6 bases at V and 9 bases at J, with 21 bases between. CDR3 length: 14 residues. CDR3 nucleotides: TGTGCCAGCAGGACCTTGGAAAGCGTCAGTGGGCAGTACTTC. It translates to CASRTLESVSGQYF.

At least ten counts were recorded for this clonotype. The chain combines TRBV14 with TRBJ2-5; 7 nucleotides match TRBD2. This CDR3 contains 16 residues. With V trimmed by 3 bases and J by 3 bases, 10 bases remained unmatched. In germline, CDR1 is SGHDN, CDR2 FVKESK. The CDR3: CASSHPGLPEKETQYF. Here the CDR3 DNA reads TGTGCCAGCAGCCATCCGGGACTACCAGAGAAAGAGACCCAGTACTTC.

This clonotype has ten or more counts. This chain joins TRBV28 and TRBJ2-3, with D possibly being TRBD1 (6 bases). The CDR3 has 15 residues. Germline loops: CDR1 MDHEN, CDR2 SYDVKM. V was pared by 6 bases and J by 0 bases, with 13 bases between. CDR3 sequence: CASRPGQLSTDTQYF. The CDR3 DNA reads TGTGCCAGCAGACCCGGACAGCTTAGCACAGATACGCAGTATTTT.